One and the same sample provided the 20 T cell receptor beta chains below, sequenced in a study of T cell responses to AZD1222 COVID-19 vaccine. Method: immunoSEQ multiplex PCR; TCRdb's copy keeps in-frame clones and lacks some. The data contain tens of thousands of clones, 88% of them singletons. The specimen comprised peripheral blood, sampled on day 0 of MenACWY control vaccination. Source of these receptors: an adult in good health.

The V call is TRBV3-1 (or the pseudogene TRBV3-2), the J call TRBJ2-3, with no clear D. Looked up from germline, CDR1 is LGHDT and CDR2 is YNNKEL (reference sequence). V was trimmed by 5 bases and J by 0 bases, leaving 3 bases between them. This CDR3 spans 12 amino acids. CDR3 protein: CASSSSTDTQYF. CDR3 DNA: TGTGCCAGCAGCTCTAGCACAGATACGCAGTATTTT.

The J gene is TRBJ2-7, the V gene TRBV5-6; D is unresolved. Trimming cost V 2 bases and J 3 bases, with 3 bases left between them. Germline CDR1 SGHDT, CDR2 YYEEEE. CDR3 length: 11 amino acids. The CDR3 is CASSFLYEQYF. Here the CDR3 DNA reads TGTGCCAGCAGCTTTCTCTACGAGCAGTACTTC. The full variable domain, rest sourced from reference TRBV5-6 and TRBJ2-7, is DAGVTQSPTHLIKTRGQQVTLRCSPKSGHDTVSWYQQALGQGPQFIFQYYEEEERQRGNFPDRFSGHQFPNYSSELNVNALLLGDSALYLCASSFLYEQYFGPGTRLTVT.

The chain combines TRBV28 with TRBJ1-2; the match to TRBD1 covers 7 bases. Unmatched junction bases numbered 4, after V lost 6 bases and J lost 6 bases. Germline values: CDR1 MDHEN, CDR2 SYDVKM. The length of the CDR3 is 12 residues. The CDR3 sequence is CASRADRDGYTF. The CDR3 DNA follows: TGTGCCAGCAGAGCTGACAGGGATGGCTACACCTTC.

The genes are TRBV6-5 and TRBJ2-5; D is undetermined. Germline V CDR1 and CDR2: MNHEY, SVGAGI. CDR3 length: 11 residues. Trimming removed 8 bases from V and 1 base from J, with 5 bases in between. In DNA, the CDR3 is TGTGCCAGCGCAGTCCAAGAGACCCAGTACTTC. It translates to CASAVQETQYF.

The V and J genes are TRBV6-6 and TRBJ1-5; D not resolved. This CDR3 has 13 residues. Germline V gene sequence: CDR1 MNHNY, CDR2 SVGAGI (reference sequence). Trimming removed 0 bases at V and 7 bases at J, with 7 bases between. The CDR3 nucleotides read TGTGCCAGCAGTTACTCCGGGCCGCAGCCCCAGCATTTT. As protein: CASSYSGPQPQHF.

The chain recombines TRBV5-1 with TRBJ2-7, with D maybe TRBD2 (5 bases). Germline V gene data show CDR1 as SGHRS and CDR2 as YFSETQ. V was pared by 4 bases and J by 3 bases, with 17 bases between. The CDR3 length is 15 residues. CDR3 region: CASSTGNSPYYEQYF. CDR3 DNA sequence: TGCGCCAGCAGCACCGGGAACTCACCCTACTACGAGCAGTACTTC.

This clone was detected once. The genes are TRBV10-1 and TRBJ1-1; D unclear. Between the trimmed V and J ends, which lost 8 bases and 1 base, there was a span of 17 bases. Germline V gene sequence: CDR1 WNHNN, CDR2 SYGVQD (reference sequence). The CDR3 sequence is 15 residues long. The CDR3 sequence is CASAHENGPNTEAFF. For the CDR3, the DNA is TGCGCCAGCGCCCACGAAAACGGACCGAACACTGAAGCTTTCTTT.

V and J are TRBV2 and TRBJ1-2, with D tentatively TRBD1 (6 bases). This CDR3 region has 14 residues. CDR1 is SNHLY, CDR2 FYNNEI, per germline. Trimming took 3 bases from V and 6 from J, leaving 14 bases between them. CDR3 protein: CASSDQMTGDGYTF. Here the CDR3 DNA reads TGTGCCAGCAGTGACCAAATGACAGGCGATGGCTACACCTTC.

The V call is TRBV6-5, the J call TRBJ1-5; no clear D. The V gene's germline CDR1 is MNHEY and CDR2 SVGAGI. This CDR3 comprises 13 residues. Trimming left V 7 bases short and J 4 bases short, with 11 bases between. This chain's CDR3 is CASTSLLNQPQHF. In DNA form, the CDR3 reads TGTGCCAGCACTTCACTTCTAAATCAGCCCCAGCATTTT.

The chain links TRBV27 to TRBJ1-5; 8 positions agree with TRBD1. The CDR3 spans 14 residues. The V gene end was trimmed by 5 bases and the J gene end by 5 bases; junction bases not matched to a gene: 5. Per germline, CDR1 MNHEY and CDR2 SMNVEV (reference sequence). This CDR3 reads CASSPRTGYQPQHF. CDR3 DNA sequence: TGTGCCAGCAGTCCGCGGACAGGGTATCAGCCCCAGCATTTT.

In this sample, this clone turned up once. V gene TRBV6-6 combines with J gene TRBJ1-5, with D uncertain. In germline, CDR1 is MNHNY, CDR2 SVGAGI (reference sequence). V was trimmed by 4 bases and J by 2 bases, leaving 9 bases between them. The CDR3 covers 14 residues. CDR3 coding DNA: TGTGCCAGCAGTTCAGGAGTTGGCAATCAGCCCCAGCATTTT. Translating gives CASSSGVGNQPQHF.

V is TRBV20-1 and J is TRBJ1-4; D is ambiguous. V was pared by 4 bases and J by 6 bases, with 3 bases between. Germline values: CDR1 DFQATT, CDR2 SNEGSKA (reference sequence). The CDR3 is 10 amino acids. The CDR3: CSAIDEKLFF. In DNA form, the CDR3 reads TGCAGTGCTATAGATGAAAAACTGTTTTTT.

The V gene is TRBV6-5, the J gene TRBJ2-3; 12 positions agree with TRBD1. The CDR3 contains 15 residues. The germline CDR1 and CDR2 sequences are MNHEY and SVGAGI. The ends lost 10 bases at V and 7 bases at J; junction bases unmatched: 12. CDR3 loop: CANGRPGQGAHTQYF. In DNA form, the CDR3 reads TGTGCCAATGGGAGACCGGGACAGGGGGCACATACGCAGTATTTT.

V and J are TRBV2 and TRBJ1-2; D unclear. Trimming left V 4 bases short and J 5 bases short, with 8 bases between. This CDR3 has 12 amino acids. The germline V gene has CDR1 SNHLY and CDR2 FYNNEI. This CDR3 is CASSARVYGYTF. The CDR3 DNA sequence: TGTGCCAGCAGTGCGCGGGTGTATGGCTACACCTTC.

The rearrangement joins TRBV28 to TRBJ2-1; D not resolved. V was clipped by 6 bases and J by 7 bases, with 10 bases between them. Germline CDR1 and CDR2: MDHEN and SYDVKM. The CDR3 consists of 12 residues. The CDR3 DNA reads as TGTGCCAGCAGCTCCACTATAAATGAGCAGTTCTTC. It yields the protein CASSSTINEQFF.

A single count supports this clone. The rearrangement joins TRBV5-4 to TRBJ2-1, with no clear D. The V gene's germline CDR1 is SGHNT and CDR2 YYREEE (reference sequence). Trimming took 2 bases from V and 0 from J, leaving 15 bases between them. The CDR3 has 17 residues. CDR3 in DNA: TGTGCCAGCAGCTTTAAAAATAGGTCGAGCTCCTACAATGAGCAGTTCTTC. Its protein is CASSFKNRSSSYNEQFF. Looking up the rest from reference TRBV5-4 and TRBJ2-1 gives the full variable domain: ETGVTQSPTHLIKTRGQQVTLRCSSQSGHNTVSWYQQALGQGPQFIFQYYREEENGRGNFPPRFSGLQFPNYSSELNVNALELDDSALYLCASSFKNRSSSYNEQFFGPGTRLTVL.

This rearrangement joins TRBV19 to TRBJ1-5; no firm D call. Germline values: CDR1 LNHDA, CDR2 SQIVND (reference sequence). V was trimmed by 2 bases and J by 4 bases, leaving 12 bases between them. CDR3 length: 15 residues. The DNA for the CDR3 is TGTGCCAGTAGTATAAGTGGAAATCGAAATCAGCCCCAGCATTTT. Translated, it gives CASSISGNRNQPQHF.

This chain uses TRBV7-8 with TRBJ1-2; D perhaps matches TRBD1 (5 bases). Looked up from germline, CDR1 is SGHVS and CDR2 is FQNEAQ. This CDR3 comprises 18 residues. V lost 5 bases, J lost 5 bases, and 27 bases lay in between. CDR3 nucleotides: TGTGCCAGCAGCCGTGGGTTAACTGTAGGGGCAGGGACTTATGGCTACACCTTC. The encoded protein is CASSRGLTVGAGTYGYTF.

The V call is TRBV29-1, the J call TRBJ1-1, with TRBD1 as a possible D gene (6 bases). Germline values: CDR1 SQVTM, CDR2 ANQGSEA. V was clipped by 7 bases and J by 6 bases, with 21 bases between them. This CDR3 has 14 amino acids. Here the CDR3 reads CSAGPRGRGAEAFF. CDR3 bases: TGCAGCGCCGGGCCCAGGGGTCGGGGCGCTGAAGCTTTCTTT.

The chain links TRBV19 to TRBJ2-3, with 9 bases identical to TRBD2. This CDR3 contains 16 residues. J gave up 5 bases and V 5 bases, and 11 bases lay outside the gene matches. CDR1 is LNHDA, CDR2 SQIVND, per germline (reference sequence). The CDR3 nucleotides read TGTGCCAGTAGTCTGAGAGCGGGAGGTCGAAGAGATACGCAGTATTTT. Translation: CASSLRAGGRRDTQYF. The full variable domain, with the rest looked up from reference TRBV19 and TRBJ2-3, is DGGITQSPKYLFRKEGQNVTLSCEQNLNHDAMYWYRQDPGQGLRLIYYSQIVNDFQKGDIAEGYSVSREKKESFPLTVTSAQKNPTAFYLCASSLRAGGRRDTQYFGPGTRLTVL.